This is a list of T cell receptor beta chains from one sample in a study of human T cells and chemical hapten exposure. TCRdb called the RACE reads again in MiXCR, with one record for every CDR3 protein. The sample has 74,000 or so distinct CDR3 sequences, around 10% seen once; the top ten hold around 1.5%. The sample was whole blood, taken in connection with sensitization to the hapten diphenylcyclopropenone (DPC). These receptors were obtained from a woman aged 45-65 years with alopecia areata. Some clones in this sample may be carry-over from other donors' samples. Both conserved end residues are part of each CDR3. The D gene is left open where the match is weak. A clone size is listed for some rows: how often the clone was seen (once, few, many), or a class if it is expanded.

size	J	D	V	DNA	CDR3
few	TRBJ1-3	NA	TRBV9	TGTGCCAGCAGCGCGACAGTCTCTGGAAACACCATATATTTT	CASSATVSGNTIYF
NA	TRBJ2-5	TRBD1	TRBV30	TGTGCCTGGAGTTTACGGGGACAGGGGGTGGAGACCCAGTACTTC	CAWSLRGQGVETQYF
many	TRBJ1-3	TRBD1	TRBV11-2	TGTGCCAGCAGCTCCCCGACAGGGTTGAGGAACACCATATATTTT	CASSSPTGLRNTIYF
NA	TRBJ2-4	TRBD2	TRBV7-9	TGTGCCAGCAGCGGGCTAGCGGGAGGCCCCGGAAACATTCAGTACTTC	CASSGLAGGPGNIQYF
many	TRBJ2-2	NA	TRBV4-2	TGTGCCAGCAGCCAAGATAAGGGGACATCCACCGGGGAGCTGTTTTTT	CASSQDKGTSTGELFF
many	TRBJ1-4	NA	TRBV12-3/TRBV12-4	TGTGCCAGCAGTTCAAACCGGGTCGAACGGGAAAAACTGTTTTTT	CASSSNRVEREKLFF
few	TRBJ1-5	NA	TRBV19	TGTGCCAGTAGTATACGAGGGCAAGCCCAGCATTTT	CASSIRGQAQHF
many	TRBJ2-5	NA	TRBV5-6	TGTGCCAGCAGGTTACAGTTAGAGACCCAGTACTTC	CASRLQLETQYF
NA	TRBJ1-5	NA	TRBV28	TGTGCCAGCACAGTCGGTACCTATCAGCCCCAGCATTTT	CASTVGTYQPQHF
NA	TRBJ2-1	TRBD1	TRBV2	TGTGCCAGCAGCACACAGGGGTACGAGCAGTTCTTC	CASSTQGYEQFF
NA	TRBJ1-1	NA	TRBV29-1	TGCAGCGTTGAAAGGTCGGGGGGCACTGAAGCTTTCTTT	CSVERSGGTEAFF
few	TRBJ2-7	NA	TRBV3-1	TGTGCCAGCTCGAATTTGGCTTACGAGCAGTACTTC	CASSNLAYEQYF
NA	TRBJ2-1	NA	TRBV3-1	TGTGCCAGCAGCCTTCAAACGGTGGTAGCGGCCGGCAATGAGCAGTTCTTC	CASSLQTVVAAGNEQFF
few	TRBJ2-5	NA	TRBV9	TGTGCCAGCAGCGTAGCGTTAAGGGAGACCCAGTACTTC	CASSVALRETQYF
NA	TRBJ1-1	NA	TRBV29-1	TGCAGCCCAAGAGAGGGGGACACTGAAGCTTTCTTT	CSPREGDTEAFF
NA	TRBJ2-1	NA	TRBV20-1	TGCAGTGCCGGAGAGATGGGACATCAGCAGTTCTTC	CSAGEMGHQQFF
NA	TRBJ2-5	NA	TRBV4-2	TGTGCCAGCAGCCAAGATTCTGGGGGAGAGACCCAGTACTTC	CASSQDSGGETQYF
NA	TRBJ2-7	NA	TRBV28	TGTGCCAGCGGGAGCTACGAGCAGTACTTC	CASGSYEQYF
NA	TRBJ1-5	TRBD1	TRBV10-1	TGCGCCAGCAGTGAAAAGGGACAGACCAGCAATCAGCCCCAGCATTTT	CASSEKGQTSNQPQHF
NA	TRBJ2-1	NA	TRBV20-1	TGCAGTGCTAGAGATTGGGGACGGGGTCCCACCCATGAGCAGTTCTTC	CSARDWGRGPTHEQFF
many	TRBJ2-3	TRBD1	TRBV12-3/TRBV12-4	TGTGCCAGCAGCTCTGGACAGGGCACAGATACGCAGTATTTT	CASSSGQGTDTQYF
NA	TRBJ1-1	TRBD1	TRBV20-1	TGCAGTGCTAGATCAGGGGGGGAGCGGACTGAAGCTTTCTTT	CSARSGGERTEAFF
few	TRBJ2-2	NA	TRBV27	TGTGCCAGCAGCCCCCACAGGGAGCGCACCGGGGAGCTGTTTTTT	CASSPHRERTGELFF
many	TRBJ2-1	TRBD1	TRBV28	TGTGCCAGCAGTCCCTCGGACAGGCGTTACAATGAGCAGTTCTTC	CASSPSDRRYNEQFF
many	TRBJ2-5	TRBD1	TRBV12-3/TRBV12-4	TGTGCCAGCAGTTTATTCCACGGGACAGGGGAAGAGACCCAGTACTTC	CASSLFHGTGEETQYF
few	TRBJ2-2	TRBD2	TRBV6-2/TRBV6-3	TGTGCCAGCAGCAGACTAGCGGGAGGCCCCGGGGAGCTGTTTTTT	CASSRLAGGPGELFF
NA	TRBJ1-6	NA	TRBV7-2	TGTGCCAGCAGCTTAGGCCCTTCGGGCGGTAATTCACCCCTCCACTTT	CASSLGPSGGNSPLHF
NA	TRBJ2-2	NA	TRBV12-3/TRBV12-4	TGTGCCAGCAGTTTTGAGTACACCGGGGAGCTGTTTTTT	CASSFEYTGELFF
NA	TRBJ2-1	NA	TRBV6-5	TGTGCCAGCAGTTACTCAGCAGGTTTGAGGTACAATGAGCAGTTCTTC	CASSYSAGLRYNEQFF
few	TRBJ1-5	TRBD1	TRBV4-2	TGTGCCAGCAGCCAAGGGACAGGGATTCAGCCCCAGCATTTT	CASSQGTGIQPQHF
many	TRBJ1-4	NA	TRBV7-9	TGTGCCAGCAGCTTTAGCGGGGGGCAACTGTTTTTT	CASSFSGGQLFF
NA	TRBJ2-1	NA	TRBV7-3	TGTGCCAGCAGCTTAACGCTGGGATCCCAGCACAATGAGCAGTTCTTC	CASSLTLGSQHNEQFF
few	TRBJ2-3	TRBD2	TRBV10-3	TGTGCCATCAGTCGGACTAGCGGGGGCGCACAGGATACGCAGTATTTT	CAISRTSGGAQDTQYF
few	TRBJ2-1	NA	TRBV4-3	TGCGCCAGCAGCCGCCGAAGTGGAGAGAATGAGCAGTTCTTC	CASSRRSGENEQFF
few	TRBJ2-3	NA	TRBV29-1	TGCAGCGTTGGGCTTGGGTGGGGCACAGATACGCAGTATTTT	CSVGLGWGTDTQYF
many	TRBJ2-1	NA	TRBV6-2/TRBV6-3	TGTGCCAGCACGGGACCCCTCTGGGATGAGCAGTTCTTC	CASTGPLWDEQFF
few	TRBJ2-7	NA	TRBV5-1	TGCGCCAGCAGCGACCGGGCGGCGCCCTACGAGCAGTACTTC	CASSDRAAPYEQYF
NA	TRBJ2-7	TRBD2	TRBV9	TGTGCCAGCAGCGTAGGGGGGACTAGCGGGAGGGAGCAGTACTTC	CASSVGGTSGREQYF
NA	TRBJ2-7	TRBD2	TRBV28	TGTGCCAGCACCTACGGGGGGGCCGCCCCCTACGAGCAGTACTTC	CASTYGGAAPYEQYF
many	TRBJ2-1	NA	TRBV20-1	TGCAGTGCTAGAGATTCGACTAGATACAATGAGCAGTTCTTC	CSARDSTRYNEQFF
NA	TRBJ1-2	NA	TRBV5-1	TGCGCCAGCAGCTTAGGGCCCGTATATGGCTACACCTTC	CASSLGPVYGYTF
few	TRBJ1-4	NA	TRBV7-9	TGTGCCAGCAGCTTAGAAGGCAGGCGTAATGAAAAACTGTTTTTT	CASSLEGRRNEKLFF
NA	TRBJ2-7	TRBD2	TRBV12-3/TRBV12-4	TGTGCCAGCAGTCTGACTAGCGGATACTACGAGCAGTACTTC	CASSLTSGYYEQYF
many	TRBJ1-1	TRBD1	TRBV18	TGTGCCAGCTCACCACCACAGGGGGCAACTGAAGCTTTCTTT	CASSPPQGATEAFF
NA	TRBJ2-7	NA	TRBV15	TGTGCCACCAGCAGACCTTTAGGGCTGACCTACGAGCAGTACTTC	CATSRPLGLTYEQYF
few	TRBJ1-6	NA	TRBV7-9	TGTGCCAGCAGCGCCGAGTCAGTCCGCAATTCACCCCTCCACTTT	CASSAESVRNSPLHF
few	TRBJ2-4	NA	TRBV2	TGTGCCAGCAGCGATAAAAGGGGACGAGCGGTTCAGTACTTC	CASSDKRGRAVQYF
NA	TRBJ2-2	NA	TRBV20-1	TGCAGTGCTAGTGGAGCGAACACCGGGGAGCTGTTTTTT	CSASGANTGELFF
many	TRBJ1-1	NA	TRBV6-1	TGTGCCAGCAGTGCCAGAGCTGCGAACACTGAAGCTTTCTTT	CASSARAANTEAFF
NA	TRBJ2-7	NA	TRBV3-2	TGTGCCAGCAGCCCTCCGAGGGAGCGGGCCTCCTACGAGCAGTACTTC	CASSPPRERASYEQYF
few	TRBJ2-3	NA	TRBV27	TGTGCCAGCAAAGGTAGCGGAGAGGCAGATACGCAGTATTTT	CASKGSGEADTQYF
few	TRBJ2-5	NA	TRBV7-3	TGTGCCAGCAGCCCCGGACGATCTGATGGTAGGGGCTTCGAGACCCAGTACTTC	CASSPGRSDGRGFETQYF
few	TRBJ2-5	TRBD2	TRBV7-8	TGTGCCAGCAGCCCGGGACTAGCGGGAGGAGAGACCCAGTACTTC	CASSPGLAGGETQYF
NA	TRBJ1-5	NA	TRBV19	TGTGCCAGTAGTATGATAGGACTCAATCAGCCCCAGCATTTT	CASSMIGLNQPQHF
once	TRBJ2-5	TRBD2	TRBV4-3	TGCGCCAGCAGCCAAGGAGCGGGAGGTCCCCAAGAGACCCAGTACTTC	CASSQGAGGPQETQYF
NA	TRBJ1-1	NA	TRBV29-1	TGCAGCGTTCTAGGGGGTAGTGGGACTGAAGCTTTCTTT	CSVLGGSGTEAFF
NA	TRBJ2-7	TRBD1	TRBV11-2	TGTGCCAGCAGCCTCCGACAGGGGTTAACCTACGAGCAGTACTTC	CASSLRQGLTYEQYF